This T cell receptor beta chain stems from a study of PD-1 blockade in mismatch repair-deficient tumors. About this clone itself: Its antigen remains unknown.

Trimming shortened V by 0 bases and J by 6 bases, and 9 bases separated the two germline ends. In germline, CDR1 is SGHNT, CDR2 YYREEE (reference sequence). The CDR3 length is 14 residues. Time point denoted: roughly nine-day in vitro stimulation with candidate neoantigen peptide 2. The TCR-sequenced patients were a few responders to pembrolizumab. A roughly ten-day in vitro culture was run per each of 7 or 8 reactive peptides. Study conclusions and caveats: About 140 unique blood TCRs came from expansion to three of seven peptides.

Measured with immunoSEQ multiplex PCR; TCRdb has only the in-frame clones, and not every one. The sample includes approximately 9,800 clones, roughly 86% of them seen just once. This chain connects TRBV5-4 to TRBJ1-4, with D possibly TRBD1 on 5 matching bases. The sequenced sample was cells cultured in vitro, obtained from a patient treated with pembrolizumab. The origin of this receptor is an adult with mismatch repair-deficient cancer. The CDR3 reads CASSLDQGDEKLFF. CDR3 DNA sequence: TGTGCCAGCAGCTTGGACCAAGGGGATGAAAAACTGTTTTTT.